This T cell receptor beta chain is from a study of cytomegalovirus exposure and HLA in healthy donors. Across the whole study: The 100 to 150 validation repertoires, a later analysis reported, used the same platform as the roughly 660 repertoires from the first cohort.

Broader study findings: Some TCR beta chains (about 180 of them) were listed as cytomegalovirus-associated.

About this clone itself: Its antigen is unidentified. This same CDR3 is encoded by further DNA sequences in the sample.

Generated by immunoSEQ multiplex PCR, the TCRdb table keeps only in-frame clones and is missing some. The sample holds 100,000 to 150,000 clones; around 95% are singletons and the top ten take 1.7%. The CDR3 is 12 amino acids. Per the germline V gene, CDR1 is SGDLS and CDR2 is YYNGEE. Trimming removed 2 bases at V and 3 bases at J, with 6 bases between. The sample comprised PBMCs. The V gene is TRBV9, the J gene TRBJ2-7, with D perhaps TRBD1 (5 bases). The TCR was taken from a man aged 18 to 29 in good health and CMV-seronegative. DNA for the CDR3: TGTGCCAGCAGCGTTGACAGCTACGAGCAGTACTTC. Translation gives CASSVDSYEQYF. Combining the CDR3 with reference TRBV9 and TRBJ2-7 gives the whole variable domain DSGVTQTPKHLITATGQRVTLRCSPRSGDLSVYWYQQSLDQGLQFLIQYYNGEERAKGNILERFSAQQFPDLHSELNLSSLELGDSALYFCASSVDSYEQYFGPGTRLTVT.